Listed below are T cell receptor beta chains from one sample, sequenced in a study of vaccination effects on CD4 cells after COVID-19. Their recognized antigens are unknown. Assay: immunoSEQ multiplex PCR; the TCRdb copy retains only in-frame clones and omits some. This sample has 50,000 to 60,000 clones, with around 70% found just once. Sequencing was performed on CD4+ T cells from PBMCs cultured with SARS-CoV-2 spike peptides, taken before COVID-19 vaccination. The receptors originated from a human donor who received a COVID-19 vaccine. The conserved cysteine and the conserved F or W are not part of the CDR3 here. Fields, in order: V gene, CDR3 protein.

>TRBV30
ASTRSSTDTQY
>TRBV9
ASSEGQGLNEKLF
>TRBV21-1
ASRPPGLVRNEQF
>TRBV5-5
ASSLQQLNTEAF
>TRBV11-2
ASSWTIAGGKSSEQY
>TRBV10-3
AARQGRGRDTEAF
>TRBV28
ASSQDRGPATDTQY
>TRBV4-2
ASSQDRRFTDTQY
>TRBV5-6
ASSLISDRGEETQY
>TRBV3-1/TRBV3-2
ASSARNSPLH
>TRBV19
ASSQDGYT
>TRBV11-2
ASSLTHGSSYNEQF
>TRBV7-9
ASSFRSVFSTNEKLF
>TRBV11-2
ASSPPWGRDRATNEKLF